The present T cell receptor (beta chain) was sequenced within a study of T cell responses to AZD1222 COVID-19 vaccine. Study-level findings and limits: None of the repertoires were sampled until the peak T cell response had passed. The donors showed a predominance of white British ancestry and of females, with possible underestimation of clonal diversity. Nearly half of spike-specific TCRs reportedly target variant regions that are unmutated in the B.1.351 and B.1.1.7 variants. Spike was spanned by vaccine-associated CD4 TCRs, which were dominant at 160-218 and 743-854.

Germline loops: CDR1 LNHDA, CDR2 SQIVND (reference sequence). V lost 7 bases to trimming and J lost 0 bases; unmatched junction nucleotides: 6. The CDR3 spans 16 residues. Details on this clone: Its target is not known.

Measured with immunoSEQ multiplex PCR; TCRdb has only the in-frame clones, and not every one. The sample includes about 150,000 clones, 90% of them seen just once. This specimen was peripheral blood, taken 28 days after the second AZD1222 dose. The rearrangement uses TRBV19 and TRBJ2-6; 7 bases fit TRBD2. The receptor's source is an adult who received the AZD1222 COVID-19 vaccine. In DNA, the CDR3 is TGTGCCAGTATCAGGACTAGAAACTCTGGGGCCAACGTCCTGACTTTC. Amino acid sequence: CASIRTRNSGANVLTF.